The 26 T cell receptor beta chains below were found in one sample sequenced in a study of cytomegalovirus exposure and HLA in healthy donors. This PCR relied on a set of 60 Vbeta primers and 13 Jbeta primers. The repertoire was sequenced with immunoSEQ multiplex PCR; TCRdb's copy has only in-frame clones and lacks some. This table holds under 150,000 clones, approximately 84% found once. The specimen sequenced was PBMCs. Every receptor here comes from a woman aged 18-35 years in good health and CMV-seronegative.

The V and J genes are TRBV18 and TRBJ1-1; D is possibly TRBD1 (5 bases). The CDR3 totals 17 residues. Germline CDR1 reads KGHSH; CDR2 reads LQKENI. V was trimmed by 1 base and J by 5 bases, leaving 20 bases between them. CDR3 bases: TGTGCCAGCTCACCACAGTCGGGGGTTATCACGAGGACTGAAGCTTTCTTT. It encodes CASSPQSGVITRTEAFF.

In DNA form, the CDR3 reads TGTGCCAGGTCGACTAGCGGGAGGCCCTACAATGAGCAGTTCTTC. It encodes CARSTSGRPYNEQFF. The gene calls are TRBV2 and TRBJ2-1; TRBD2 aligns across 13 bases. CDR1 SNHLY and CDR2 FYNNEI come from the germline V gene. Trimming cost V 9 bases and J 2 bases; bases outside gene matches: 4. CDR3 length: 15 residues.

The chain links TRBV14 to TRBJ2-1, with D hard to call. From germline, CDR1 is SGHDN and CDR2 FVKESK. V lost 1 base and J lost 5, with 6 bases in between. The CDR3 is made up of 13 amino acids. In DNA form, the CDR3 reads TGTGCCAGCAGCCAAGGGGCAGACAATGAGCAGTTCTTC. It yields the protein CASSQGADNEQFF.

The genes are TRBV11-2 and TRBJ1-1; possibly TRBD1 for D (5 bases). The germline gives CDR1 SGHAT, CDR2 FQNNGV. The length of the CDR3 is 13 residues. V gave up 9 bases and J gave up 8 bases, with 19 bases separating them. The CDR3 protein is CASGALSGREAFF. The CDR3 DNA reads TGTGCCAGTGGGGCGCTGAGTGGGAGGGAAGCTTTCTTT.

The chain is built from TRBV30 and TRBJ2-2; D might be TRBD2 (6 bases). Germline lookup yields CDR1 GTSNPN and CDR2 SVGIG (reference sequence). The CDR3 is 15 amino acids. V lost 5 bases, J lost 4 bases, and 17 bases lay in between. CDR3 sequence (DNA): TGTGCCTGGCGCCCGGAGGGGACCATCACCGGGGAGCTGTTTTTT. This gives the protein CAWRPEGTITGELFF.

The chain has TRBV10-3 and TRBJ2-7; 10 bases are a match to TRBD1. Germline CDR1 reads ENHRY; CDR2 reads SYGVKD. The CDR3 loop spans 13 amino acids. V trimming: 4 bases; J trimming: 3 bases; junction bases outside the gene matches: 0. The CDR3 protein is CAISGTGGYEQYF. Here the CDR3 DNA reads TGTGCCATCAGTGGGACAGGGGGCTACGAGCAGTACTTC.

This rearrangement joins TRBV2 to TRBJ2-1; 9 bases match TRBD2. The CDR3 has 15 amino acids. V was clipped by 4 bases and J by 6 bases; unmatched bases: 7. Germline CDR1 SNHLY, CDR2 FYNNEI. The CDR3 DNA sequence: TGTGCCAGCAGTGCCCCTAGCGGGATGGTCAATGAGCAGTTCTTC. It translates to CASSAPSGMVNEQFF.

This clone was detected only a few times. The genes are TRBV19 and TRBJ1-1, with D unresolved. CDR3 length equals 11 residues. Trimming took off 9 bases at V and 3 bases at J, with 8 bases between the two ends. CDR1 and CDR2 from the germline V gene are LNHDA and SQIVND (reference sequence). CDR3: CASFYYTEAFF. DNA of the CDR3: TGTGCCAGCTTCTACTACACTGAAGCTTTCTTT. The variable domain in full, completed from reference TRBV19 and TRBJ1-1, reads DGGITQSPKYLFRKEGQNVTLSCEQNLNHDAMYWYRQDPGQGLRLIYYSQIVNDFQKGDIAEGYSVSREKKESFPLTVTSAQKNPTAFYLCASFYYTEAFFGQGTRLTVV.

This clone was recorded only once. The gene calls are TRBV18 and TRBJ2-7; D possibly corresponds to TRBD1 (5 bases). CDR1 and CDR2 (germline): KGHSH, LQKENI. Trimming removed 1 base from V and 1 base from J, with 11 bases in between. CDR3 length equals 15 residues. The CDR3 nucleotides are TGTGCCAGCTCACCACAGGAAGGGGTATCCTACGAGCAGTACTTC. It yields the protein CASSPQEGVSYEQYF.

This chain links TRBV5-1 with TRBJ2-1, with a tentative D call TRBD2 (6 bases). Per the germline V gene, CDR1 is SGHRS and CDR2 is YFSETQ. V was cut by 0 bases and J by 10 bases, with 14 bases left in between. This CDR3 is built from 14 residues. In DNA form, the CDR3 reads TGCGCCAGCAGCTTGGTACGACTAGAGGACGAGCAGTTCTTC. Translated, it gives CASSLVRLEDEQFF.

V gene TRBV10-2 combines with J gene TRBJ2-1; 8 positions match TRBD2. The V and J ends lost 7 bases and 9 bases, in that order; junction bases with no gene match: 11. Germline CDR1 WSHSY, CDR2 SAAADI. The CDR3 covers 14 residues. CDR3 in DNA: TGCGCCAGCAAATCAAGCGGGAGTTCCGCTGAGCAGTTCTTC. Translation gives CASKSSGSSAEQFF.

Points on this clone: No DNA is shown, since the ends of the CDR3 on it are uncertain; the CDR3 is the one TCRdb lists. The chain has TRBV4-2 and TRBJ1-4. With termini counted, the CDR3 has 20 amino acids. Germline assignment: CDR1 LGHNA and CDR2 YNFKEQ. The CDR3 protein is CASSQVGLGSRNTAGEKLFF.

In its sample, this clone was seen many times. This chain uses TRBV10-3 with TRBJ1-4, with unresolved D. The V end was cut by 2 bases, the J end by 6 bases, with 7 bases between. The CDR3 is made up of 13 amino acids. The germline gives CDR1 ENHRY, CDR2 SYGVKD. CDR3 in amino acids: CAISEGTDEKLFF. The CDR3 DNA reads as TGTGCCATCAGTGAGGGCACCGATGAAAAACTGTTTTTT.

This clone showed up just a few times. V usage is TRBV30 and J usage is TRBJ1-2, with 7 bases matching TRBD1. Germline loops: CDR1 GTSNPN, CDR2 SVGIG (reference sequence). This CDR3 spans 13 amino acids. CDR3 protein: CGAPRGLEYGYTF. The CDR3 DNA reads TGTGGGGCCCCAAGGGGGCTTGAGTATGGCTACACCTTC.

J is TRBJ1-1 and V is TRBV2; D is ambiguous. The CDR3 spans 11 residues. Trimming removed 7 bases at V and 3 bases at J, with 6 bases between. Germline lookup yields CDR1 SNHLY and CDR2 FYNNEI. The CDR3 nucleotides read TGTGCCAGCACAGGCTACACTGAAGCTTTCTTT. This encodes CASTGYTEAFF.

J is TRBJ1-2 and V is TRBV5-1, with 7 bases matching TRBD1. The CDR3 totals 14 residues. V was pared by 5 bases and J by 2 bases, with 6 bases of the junction left unmatched. Germline V gene sequence: CDR1 SGHRS, CDR2 YFSETQ. CDR3 amino acids: CASRSQTGNYGYTF. CDR3 coding DNA: TGCGCCAGCAGATCACAGACAGGGAACTATGGCTACACCTTC.

This clone was seen a handful of times. CDR3 residues: CASSRQSPYEQYF. Here the CDR3 DNA reads TGTGCCAGCAGTAGACAATCCCCATACGAGCAGTACTTC. The chain employs TRBV6-1 and TRBJ2-7; no clear D. Per the germline V gene, CDR1 is MNHNS and CDR2 is SASEGT. This CDR3 comprises 13 residues. V was clipped by 5 bases and J by 4 bases, with 12 bases between them.

This chain uses TRBV19 with TRBJ2-2, with TRBD2 as a possible D gene (6 bases). The CDR3 runs to 13 residues. With 8 bases removed from V and 6 bases from J, the gap between germline ends came to 13 bases. CDR1 is LNHDA and CDR2 is SQIVND in the germline V gene (reference sequence). CDR3 region: CASSSSGSGELFF. CDR3 nucleotide sequence: TGTGCCAGTTCATCCAGCGGGTCCGGGGAGCTGTTTTTT.

The chain carries TRBV4-1 and TRBJ2-7, with TRBD2 identical over 13 bases. The CDR3 sequence is 18 residues long. J was trimmed by 1 base and V by 4 bases; bases with no gene match: 10. The germline V gene has CDR1 MGHRA and CDR2 YSYEKL. CDR3 in DNA: TGCGCCAGCAGCCTACGCACCGGACTAGCGGGAGAATCCTACGAGCAGTACTTC. Its protein is CASSLRTGLAGESYEQYF.

This rearrangement joins TRBV10-3 to TRBJ1-5, with 7 bases lining up with TRBD1. In germline, CDR1 is ENHRY, CDR2 SYGVKD. V trimming: 4 bases; J trimming: 7 bases; junction bases outside the gene matches: 7. The CDR3 is 14 amino acids. This chain's CDR3 is CAISGEQGWQPQHF. The CDR3 DNA is TGTGCCATCAGTGGCGAACAGGGGTGGCAGCCCCAGCATTTT.

The rearrangement uses TRBV10-3 and TRBJ2-7; D remains unclear. The germline gives CDR1 ENHRY, CDR2 SYGVKD. The length of the CDR3 is 14 residues. V lost 8 bases to trimming and J lost 2 bases, with 16 bases between them. The DNA of the CDR3 is TGTGCCATCGCCGGCCCTTCAGGCGCCTACGAGCAGTACTTC. Translated: CAIAGPSGAYEQYF.

The chain combines TRBV4-2 with TRBJ1-1; possibly TRBD1 for D (5 bases). V was trimmed by 0 bases and J by 5 bases, leaving 16 bases between them. Germline values: CDR1 LGHNA, CDR2 YNFKEQ. CDR3 length: 16 amino acids. The CDR3 spells CASSQEARRGGTEAFF. The CDR3 nucleotides are TGTGCCAGCAGCCAAGAGGCCCGAAGGGGTGGAACTGAAGCTTTCTTT.

The chain has TRBV27 and TRBJ1-5, with 10 positions matching TRBD1. CDR1 is MNHEY, CDR2 SMNVEV, per germline (reference sequence). This CDR3 region has 15 residues. V lost 5 bases to trimming and J lost 9 bases; unmatched junction nucleotides: 10. CDR3 in amino acids: CASSLTGGAYWPQHF. In DNA form, the CDR3 reads TGTGCCAGCAGTCTGACAGGGGGCGCCTATTGGCCCCAGCATTTT.

Of note for this clone: Compared with germline, one end of the junction differs, possibly owing to a read error. This chain uses TRBV7-2 with TRBJ2-4; 7 bases line up with TRBD2. Germline loops: CDR1 SGHTA, CDR2 FQGNSA. The CDR3 loop spans 18 amino acids. CDR3 coding DNA: TGTGCCAGCAGCTTAGGTCAACCTCGGGAGGTAATCCAAAATATTCAGTACTTC. Its protein is CASSLGQPREVIQNIQYF.

The V and J genes are TRBV10-2 and TRBJ2-7; possible D gene TRBD2, 5 bases. The V gene lost 8 bases and the J gene lost 2 bases, with 13 bases spanning the gap. Germline V gene lookup returns CDR1 WSHSY and CDR2 SAAADI. The CDR3 is 13 residues long. The CDR3 protein is CASRGFPPYEQYF. The DNA of the CDR3 is TGCGCCAGCCGCGGGTTTCCCCCCTACGAGCAGTACTTC.

V usage is TRBV12-5 and J usage is TRBJ2-1; 14 positions match TRBD2. The CDR3 runs 18 residues. The V gene's germline CDR1 is LGHNT and CDR2 FRNRAP. The V and J ends lost 1 base and 7 bases, in that order; junction bases with no gene match: 9. The CDR3 loop reads CASGLAPGLAGASNEQFF. As DNA, the CDR3 is TGTGCTAGTGGTTTGGCCCCGGGACTAGCGGGAGCGAGTAATGAGCAGTTCTTC. The variable domain in full, with the rest retrieved from reference TRBV12-5 and TRBJ2-1, is DARVTQTPRHKVTEMGQEVTMRCQPILGHNTVFWYRQTMMQGLELLAYFRNRAPLDDSGMPKDRFSAEMPDATLATLKIQPSEPRDSAVYFCASGLAPGLAGASNEQFFGPGTRLTVL.